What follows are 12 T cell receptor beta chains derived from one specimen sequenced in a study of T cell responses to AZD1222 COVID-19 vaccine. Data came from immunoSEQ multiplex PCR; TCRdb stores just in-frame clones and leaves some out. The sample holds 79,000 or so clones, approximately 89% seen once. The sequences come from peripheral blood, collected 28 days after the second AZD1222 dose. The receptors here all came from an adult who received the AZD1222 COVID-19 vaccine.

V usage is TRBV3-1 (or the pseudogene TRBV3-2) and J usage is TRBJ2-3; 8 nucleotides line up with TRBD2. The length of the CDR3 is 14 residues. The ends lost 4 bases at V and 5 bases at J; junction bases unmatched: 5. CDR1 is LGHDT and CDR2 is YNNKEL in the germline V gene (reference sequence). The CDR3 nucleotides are TGTGCCAGCAGCCGCGGGGGGTGGGGAGATACGCAGTATTTT. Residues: CASSRGGWGDTQYF.

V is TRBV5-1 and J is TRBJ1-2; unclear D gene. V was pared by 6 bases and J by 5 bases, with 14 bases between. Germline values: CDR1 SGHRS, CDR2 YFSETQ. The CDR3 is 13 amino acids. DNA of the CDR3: TGCGCCAGCACCGAGACGGGGAGGTATGGCTACACCTTC. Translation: CASTETGRYGYTF.

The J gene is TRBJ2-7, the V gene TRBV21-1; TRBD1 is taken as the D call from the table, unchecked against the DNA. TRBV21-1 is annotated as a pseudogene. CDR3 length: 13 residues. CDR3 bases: TGTGCCAGCAGAAGCAGGGGGCTTCTCGGGCAGTACTTC. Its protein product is CASRSRGLLGQYF.

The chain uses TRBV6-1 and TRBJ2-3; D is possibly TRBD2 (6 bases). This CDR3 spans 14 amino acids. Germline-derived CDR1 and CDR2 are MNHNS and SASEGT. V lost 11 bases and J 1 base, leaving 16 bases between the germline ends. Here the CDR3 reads CACANERGTDTQYF. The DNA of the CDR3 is TGTGCCTGCGCGAACGAGCGGGGCACAGATACGCAGTATTTT.

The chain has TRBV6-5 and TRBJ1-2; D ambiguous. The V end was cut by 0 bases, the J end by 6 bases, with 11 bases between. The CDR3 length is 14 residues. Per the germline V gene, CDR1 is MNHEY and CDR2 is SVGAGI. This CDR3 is CASSYSKSVDGYTF. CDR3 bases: TGTGCCAGCAGTTACTCGAAATCCGTTGATGGCTACACCTTC.

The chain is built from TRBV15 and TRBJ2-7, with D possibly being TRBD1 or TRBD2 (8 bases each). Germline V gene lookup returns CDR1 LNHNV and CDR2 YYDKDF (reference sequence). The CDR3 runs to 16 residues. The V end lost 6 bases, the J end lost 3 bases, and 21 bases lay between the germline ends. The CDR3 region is CATSPGGAGGIYEQYV. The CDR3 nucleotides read TGTGCCACCAGTCCGGGGGGGGCAGGGGGCATCTACGAGCAGTACGTC.

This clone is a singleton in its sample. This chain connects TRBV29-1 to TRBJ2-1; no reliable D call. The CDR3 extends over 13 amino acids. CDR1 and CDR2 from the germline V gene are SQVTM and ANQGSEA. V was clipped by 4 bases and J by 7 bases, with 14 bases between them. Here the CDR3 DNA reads TGCAGCGTTGTACCGGGCCCTCCTAATGAGCAGTTCTTC. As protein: CSVVPGPPNEQFF.

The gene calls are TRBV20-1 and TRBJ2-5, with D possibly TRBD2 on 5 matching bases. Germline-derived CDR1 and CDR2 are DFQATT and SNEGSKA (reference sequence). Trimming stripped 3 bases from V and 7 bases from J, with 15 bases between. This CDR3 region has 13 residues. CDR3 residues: CSASVRRWGTQYF. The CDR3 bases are TGCAGTGCTAGTGTCAGGAGGTGGGGGACCCAGTACTTC.

The CDR3 sequence: CATSDGGEQFF. The CDR3 bases are TGTGCCACCAGTGATGGGGGGGAGCAGTTCTTC. This chain uses TRBV24-1 with TRBJ2-1; perhaps TRBD2 as D (6 bases). The CDR3 contains 11 residues. V was trimmed by 3 bases and J by 10 bases, leaving 6 bases between them. Germline values: CDR1 KGHDR, CDR2 SFDVKD.

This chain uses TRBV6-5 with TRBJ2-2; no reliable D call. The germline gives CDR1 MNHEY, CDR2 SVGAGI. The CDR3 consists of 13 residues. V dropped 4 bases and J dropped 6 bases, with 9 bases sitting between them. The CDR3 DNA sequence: TGTGCCAGCAGTTGGCAGAAGGCCGGGGAGCTGTTTTTT. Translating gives CASSWQKAGELFF.

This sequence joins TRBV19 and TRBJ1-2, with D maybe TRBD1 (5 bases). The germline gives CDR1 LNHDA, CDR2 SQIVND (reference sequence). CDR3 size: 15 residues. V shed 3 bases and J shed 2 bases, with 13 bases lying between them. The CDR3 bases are TGTGCCAGTAGTATGAAGGGCGACAGCAACTATGGCTACACCTTC. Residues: CASSMKGDSNYGYTF. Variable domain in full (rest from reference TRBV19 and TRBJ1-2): DGGITQSPKYLFRKEGQNVTLSCEQNLNHDAMYWYRQDPGQGLRLIYYSQIVNDFQKGDIAEGYSVSREKKESFPLTVTSAQKNPTAFYLCASSMKGDSNYGYTFGSGTRLTVV.

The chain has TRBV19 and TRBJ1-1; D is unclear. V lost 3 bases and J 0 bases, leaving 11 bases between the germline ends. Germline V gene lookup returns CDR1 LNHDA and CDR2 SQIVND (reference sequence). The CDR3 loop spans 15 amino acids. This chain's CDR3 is CASSIWTAVNTEAFF. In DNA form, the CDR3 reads TGTGCCAGTAGTATTTGGACGGCGGTGAACACTGAAGCTTTCTTT.